The TCR beta chain under discussion was sequenced for a study of T cells in Graves' hyperthyroidism and ophthalmopathy. Overall study: At the time of initial diagnosis and before any treatment, peripheral blood was collected.

TCR beta CDR3 sequences were amplified from RNA transcripts. The TCR CDR3 was amplified in a first-round RT-PCR using the HTBI primer set. TCRdb reanalysed the multiplex PCR reads using MiXCR and keeps one entry per CDR3 protein. The sample has 620,000 or so distinct CDR3 sequences; around 15% are singletons. Diagnoses were made from clinical symptoms, serum measures (thyroxine and TRAb), thyroid ultrasound and orbital computed tomography. The PBMCs were taken from around 9 ml of fresh peripheral blood. Notes on the study in general: Appearing also in blood were most of the thyroid clonotypes expanded above 0.001.

Notes on this clonotype: The antigen is unknown.

The germline V gene encodes CDR1 LNHDA and CDR2 SQIVND (reference sequence). With V trimmed by 3 bases and J by 8 bases, 12 bases remained unmatched. CDR3 length: 16 residues. V usage is TRBV19 and J usage is TRBJ2-1; 8 positions match TRBD2. Input material: blood. This clonotype was obtained from a woman aged 50 to 65 with Graves' ophthalmopathy. The CDR3 is CASSIVLGRGRYEQFF. The CDR3, as DNA: TGTGCCAGTAGTATTGTCCTTGGTCGCGGGAGGTATGAGCAGTTCTTC. The complete variable domain, with remaining parts taken from reference TRBV19 and TRBJ2-1, reads DGGITQSPKYLFRKEGQNVTLSCEQNLNHDAMYWYRQDPGQGLRLIYYSQIVNDFQKGDIAEGYSVSREKKESFPLTVTSAQKNPTAFYLCASSIVLGRGRYEQFFGPGTRLTVL.